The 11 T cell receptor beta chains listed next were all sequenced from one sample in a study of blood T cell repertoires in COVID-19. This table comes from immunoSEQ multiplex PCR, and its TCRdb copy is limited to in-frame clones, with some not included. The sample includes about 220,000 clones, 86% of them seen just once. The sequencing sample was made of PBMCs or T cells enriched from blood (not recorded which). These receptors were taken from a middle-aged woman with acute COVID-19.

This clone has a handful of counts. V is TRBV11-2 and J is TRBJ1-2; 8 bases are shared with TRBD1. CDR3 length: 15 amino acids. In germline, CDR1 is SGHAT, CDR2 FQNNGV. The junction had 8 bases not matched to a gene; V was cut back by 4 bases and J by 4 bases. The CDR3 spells CASSSGTGDAYGYTF. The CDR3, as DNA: TGTGCCAGCAGCTCAGGGACAGGAGACGCCTATGGCTACACCTTC.

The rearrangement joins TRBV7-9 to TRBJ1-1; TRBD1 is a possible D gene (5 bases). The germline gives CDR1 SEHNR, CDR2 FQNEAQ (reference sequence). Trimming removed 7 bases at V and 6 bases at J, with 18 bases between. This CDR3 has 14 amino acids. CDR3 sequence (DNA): TGTGCCAGCACCCTAGTCGCGGGGGTTGCTGAAGCTTTCTTT. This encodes CASTLVAGVAEAFF.

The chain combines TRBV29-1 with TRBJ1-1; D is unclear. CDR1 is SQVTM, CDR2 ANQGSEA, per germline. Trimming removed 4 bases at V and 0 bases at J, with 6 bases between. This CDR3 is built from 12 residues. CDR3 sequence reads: CSVADMNTEAFF. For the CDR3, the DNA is TGCAGCGTTGCTGACATGAACACTGAAGCTTTCTTT.

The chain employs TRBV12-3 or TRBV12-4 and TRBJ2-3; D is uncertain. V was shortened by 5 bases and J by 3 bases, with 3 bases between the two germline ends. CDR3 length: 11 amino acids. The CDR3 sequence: CASSRTDTQYF. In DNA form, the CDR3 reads TGTGCCAGCAGTCGTACAGATACGCAGTATTTT.

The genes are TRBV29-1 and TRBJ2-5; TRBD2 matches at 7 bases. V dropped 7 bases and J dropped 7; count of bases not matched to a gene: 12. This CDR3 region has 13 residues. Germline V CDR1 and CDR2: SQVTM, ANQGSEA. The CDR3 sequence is CSARTGLGTTQYF. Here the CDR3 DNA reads TGCAGCGCTCGAACAGGACTAGGGACGACCCAGTACTTC.

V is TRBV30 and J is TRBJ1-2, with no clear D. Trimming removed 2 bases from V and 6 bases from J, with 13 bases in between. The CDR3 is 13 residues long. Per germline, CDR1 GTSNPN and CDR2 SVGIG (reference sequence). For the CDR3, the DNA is TGTGCCTGGAGTCCGCCGGGAGTGCATGGCTACACCTTC. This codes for CAWSPPGVHGYTF.

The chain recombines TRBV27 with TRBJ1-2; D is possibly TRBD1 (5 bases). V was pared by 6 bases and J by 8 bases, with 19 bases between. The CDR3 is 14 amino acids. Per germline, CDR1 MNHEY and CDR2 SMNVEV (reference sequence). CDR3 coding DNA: TGTGCCAGCAGCGCCACTGCAGGGAGGAGAGGCTACACCTTC. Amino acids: CASSATAGRRGYTF.

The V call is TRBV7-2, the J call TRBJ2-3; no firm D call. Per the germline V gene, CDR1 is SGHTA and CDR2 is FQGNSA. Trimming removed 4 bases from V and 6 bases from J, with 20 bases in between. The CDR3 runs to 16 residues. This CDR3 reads CASSSAEDSLGDTQYF. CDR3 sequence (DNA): TGTGCCAGCAGCTCCGCAGAAGACTCCCTCGGGGATACGCAGTATTTT.

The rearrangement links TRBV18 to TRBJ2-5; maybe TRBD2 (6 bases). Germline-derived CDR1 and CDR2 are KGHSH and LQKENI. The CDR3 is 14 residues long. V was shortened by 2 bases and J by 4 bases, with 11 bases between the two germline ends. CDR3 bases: TGTGCCAGCTCACCAGCGAGCGGGTCAGAGACCCAGTACTTC. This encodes CASSPASGSETQYF.

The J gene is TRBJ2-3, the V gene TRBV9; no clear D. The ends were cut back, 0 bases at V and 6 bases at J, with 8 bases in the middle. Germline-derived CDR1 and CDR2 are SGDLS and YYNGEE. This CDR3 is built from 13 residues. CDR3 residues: CASSVGASDTQYF. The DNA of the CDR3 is TGTGCCAGCAGCGTAGGGGCTTCGGATACGCAGTATTTT.

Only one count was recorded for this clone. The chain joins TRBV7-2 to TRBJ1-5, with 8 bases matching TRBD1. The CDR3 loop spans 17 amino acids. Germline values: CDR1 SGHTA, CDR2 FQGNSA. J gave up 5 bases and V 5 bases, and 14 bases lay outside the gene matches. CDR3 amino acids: CASSPRTGNGTDQPQHF. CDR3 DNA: TGTGCCAGCAGCCCTAGGACAGGGAACGGGACCGATCAGCCCCAGCATTTT. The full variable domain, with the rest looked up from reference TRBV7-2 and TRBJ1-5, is GAGVSQSPSNKVTEKGKDVELRCDPISGHTALYWYRQSLGQGLEFLIYFQGNSAPDKSGLPSDRFSAERTGGSVSTLTIQRTQQEDSAVYLCASSPRTGNGTDQPQHFGDGTRLSIL.